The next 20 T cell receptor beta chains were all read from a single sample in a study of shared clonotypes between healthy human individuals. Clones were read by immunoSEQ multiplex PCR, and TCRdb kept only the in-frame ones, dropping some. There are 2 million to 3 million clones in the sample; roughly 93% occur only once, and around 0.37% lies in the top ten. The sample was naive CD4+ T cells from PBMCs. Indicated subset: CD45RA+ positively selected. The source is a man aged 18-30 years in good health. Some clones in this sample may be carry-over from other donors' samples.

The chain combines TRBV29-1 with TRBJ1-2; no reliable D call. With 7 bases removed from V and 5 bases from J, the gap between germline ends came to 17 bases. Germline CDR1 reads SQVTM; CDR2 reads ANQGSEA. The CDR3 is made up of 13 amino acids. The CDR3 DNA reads TGCAGCGCCGAGATCCTGGGCTTTTATGGCTACACCTTC. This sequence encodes CSAEILGFYGYTF.

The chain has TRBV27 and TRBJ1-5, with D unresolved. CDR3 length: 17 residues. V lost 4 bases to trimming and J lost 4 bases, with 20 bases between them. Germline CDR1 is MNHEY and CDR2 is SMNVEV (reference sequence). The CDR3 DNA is TGTGCCAGCAGTTCCTACGGACCCCAGTTTCATAATCAGCCCCAGCATTTT. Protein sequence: CASSSYGPQFHNQPQHF.

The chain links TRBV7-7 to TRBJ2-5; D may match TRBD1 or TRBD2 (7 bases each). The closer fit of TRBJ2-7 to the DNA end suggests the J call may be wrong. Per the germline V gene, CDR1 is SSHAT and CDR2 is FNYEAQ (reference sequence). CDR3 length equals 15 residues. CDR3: CASSLAPGGVNEQYF. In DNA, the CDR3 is TGTGCCAGCAGCTTAGCGCCAGGGGGGGTTAACGAGCAGTACTTC.

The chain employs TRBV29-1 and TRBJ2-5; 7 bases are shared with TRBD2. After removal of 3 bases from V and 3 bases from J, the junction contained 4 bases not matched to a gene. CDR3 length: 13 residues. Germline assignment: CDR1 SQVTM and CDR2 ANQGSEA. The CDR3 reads CSVDIAGEETQYF. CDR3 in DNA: TGCAGCGTTGACATAGCGGGCGAAGAGACCCAGTACTTC.

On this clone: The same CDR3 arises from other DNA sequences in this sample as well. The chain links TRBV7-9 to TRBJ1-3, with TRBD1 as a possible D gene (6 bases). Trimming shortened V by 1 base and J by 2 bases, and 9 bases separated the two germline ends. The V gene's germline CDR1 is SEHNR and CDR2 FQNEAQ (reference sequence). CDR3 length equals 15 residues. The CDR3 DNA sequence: TGTGCCAGCAGCTTAGTCGGGGGGCCTGGAAACACCATATATTTT. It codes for CASSLVGGPGNTIYF.

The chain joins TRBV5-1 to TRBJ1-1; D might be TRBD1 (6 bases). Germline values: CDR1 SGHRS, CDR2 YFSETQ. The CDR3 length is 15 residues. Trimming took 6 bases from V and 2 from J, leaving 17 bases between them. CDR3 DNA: TGCGCCAGCAATGGGGGCTCCGGGGACAACACTGAAGCTTTCTTT. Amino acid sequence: CASNGGSGDNTEAFF.

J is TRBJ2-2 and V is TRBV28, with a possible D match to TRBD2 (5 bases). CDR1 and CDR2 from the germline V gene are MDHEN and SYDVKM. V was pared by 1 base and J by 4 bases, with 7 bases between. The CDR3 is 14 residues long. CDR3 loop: CASSLFAGTGELFF. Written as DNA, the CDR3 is TGTGCCAGCAGTTTATTTGCGGGCACCGGGGAGCTGTTTTTT.

The CDR3 DNA follows: TGTGCCAGCATTTCAAGAGGGGGAGTGGGTAGCGATGGCTACACCTTC. The encoded protein is CASISRGGVGSDGYTF. The chain links TRBV27 to TRBJ1-2; D is perhaps TRBD1 (6 bases). CDR3 length: 16 residues. The ends were cut back, 7 bases at V and 6 bases at J, with 24 bases in the middle. Germline assignment: CDR1 MNHEY and CDR2 SMNVEV (reference sequence).

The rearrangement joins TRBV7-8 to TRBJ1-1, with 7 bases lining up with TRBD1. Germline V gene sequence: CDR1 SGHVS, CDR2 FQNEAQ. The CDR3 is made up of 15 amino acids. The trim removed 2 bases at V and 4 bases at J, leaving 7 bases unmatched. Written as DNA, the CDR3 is TGTGCCAGCAGCTTAATAGGGCAGGGGGTCACTGAAGCTTTCTTT. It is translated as CASSLIGQGVTEAFF.

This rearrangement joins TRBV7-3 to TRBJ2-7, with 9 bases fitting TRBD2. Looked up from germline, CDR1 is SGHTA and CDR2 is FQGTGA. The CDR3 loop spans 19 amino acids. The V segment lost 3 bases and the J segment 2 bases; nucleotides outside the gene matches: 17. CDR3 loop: CASSFERELAGNYPYEQYF. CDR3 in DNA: TGTGCCAGCAGCTTCGAGCGGGAACTAGCGGGTAATTACCCCTACGAGCAGTACTTC.

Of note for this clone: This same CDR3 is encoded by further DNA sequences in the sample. CDR3 sequence reads: CSVVGQGIYGYTF. DNA for the CDR3: TGCAGCGTTGTCGGACAGGGGATCTATGGCTACACCTTC. The chain links TRBV29-1 to TRBJ1-2, with 9 positions matching TRBD1. The CDR3 loop spans 13 amino acids. V trimming: 4 bases; J trimming: 4 bases; junction bases outside the gene matches: 4. Per germline, CDR1 SQVTM and CDR2 ANQGSEA.

CDR3 protein: CASRHHAPNTGELFF. The CDR3 nucleotides read TGTGCCAGCAGGCACCACGCGCCCAACACCGGGGAGCTGTTTTTT. The chain carries TRBV6-6 and TRBJ2-2; D is uncertain. The CDR3 spans 15 residues. Trimming stripped 6 bases from V and 2 bases from J, with 13 bases between. Germline lookup yields CDR1 MNHNY and CDR2 SVGAGI (reference sequence).

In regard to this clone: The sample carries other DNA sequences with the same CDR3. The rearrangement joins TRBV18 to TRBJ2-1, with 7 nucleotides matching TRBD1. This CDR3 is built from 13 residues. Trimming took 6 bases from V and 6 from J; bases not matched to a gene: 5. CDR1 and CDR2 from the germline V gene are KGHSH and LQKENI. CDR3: CASSSGQTNEQFF. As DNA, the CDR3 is TGTGCCAGCTCGTCGGGACAGACCAATGAGCAGTTCTTC.

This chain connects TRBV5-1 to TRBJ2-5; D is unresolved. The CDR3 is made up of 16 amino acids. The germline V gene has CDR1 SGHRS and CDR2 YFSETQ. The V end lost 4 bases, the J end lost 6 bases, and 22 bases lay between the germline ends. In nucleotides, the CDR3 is TGCGCCAGCAGCCCCCGTGAGGCTAGATTGGTCCAGACCCAGTACTTC. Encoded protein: CASSPREARLVQTQYF.

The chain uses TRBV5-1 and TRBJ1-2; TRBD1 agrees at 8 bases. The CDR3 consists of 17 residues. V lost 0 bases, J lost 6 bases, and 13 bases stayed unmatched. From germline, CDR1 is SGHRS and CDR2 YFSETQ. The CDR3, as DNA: TGCGCCAGCAGCTTGGGGCCCCGGACAGGGAATAGCGATGGCTACACCTTC. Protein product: CASSLGPRTGNSDGYTF.

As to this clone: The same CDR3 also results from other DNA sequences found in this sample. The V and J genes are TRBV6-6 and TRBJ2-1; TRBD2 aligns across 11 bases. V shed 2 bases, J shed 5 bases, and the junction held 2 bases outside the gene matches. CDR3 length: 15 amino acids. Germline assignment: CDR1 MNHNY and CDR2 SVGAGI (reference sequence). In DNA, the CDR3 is TGTGCCAGCAGTTACGGGACTAGCGGCCACAATGAGCAGTTCTTC. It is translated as CASSYGTSGHNEQFF.

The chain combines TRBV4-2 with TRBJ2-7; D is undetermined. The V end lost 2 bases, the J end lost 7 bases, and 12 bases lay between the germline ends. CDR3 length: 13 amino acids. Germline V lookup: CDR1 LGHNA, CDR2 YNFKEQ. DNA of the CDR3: TGTGCCAGCAGCCAACCGGGCTGGTCGGAGCAGTACTTC. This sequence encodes CASSQPGWSEQYF.

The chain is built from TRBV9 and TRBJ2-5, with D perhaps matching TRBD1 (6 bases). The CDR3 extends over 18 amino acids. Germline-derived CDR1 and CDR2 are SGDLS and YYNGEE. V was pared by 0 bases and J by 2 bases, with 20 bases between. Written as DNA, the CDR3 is TGTGCCAGCAGCGTAGCTGAGGGCAGGGGTAGGATACAAGAGACCCAGTACTTC. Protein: CASSVAEGRGRIQETQYF. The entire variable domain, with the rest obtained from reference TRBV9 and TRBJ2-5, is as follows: DSGVTQTPKHLITATGQRVTLRCSPRSGDLSVYWYQQSLDQGLQFLIQYYNGEERAKGNILERFSAQQFPDLHSELNLSSLELGDSALYFCASSVAEGRGRIQETQYFGPGTRLLVL.

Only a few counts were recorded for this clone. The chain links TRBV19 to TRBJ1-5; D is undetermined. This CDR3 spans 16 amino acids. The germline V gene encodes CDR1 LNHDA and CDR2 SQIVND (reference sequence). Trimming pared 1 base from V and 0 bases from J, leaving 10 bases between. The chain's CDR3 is CASSIVRWNSNQPQHF. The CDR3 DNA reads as TGTGCCAGTAGTATAGTTCGATGGAATAGCAATCAGCCCCAGCATTTT.

The CDR3 sequence is CASSVGLQETQYF. The CDR3 nucleotides read TGCGCCAGCAGTGTGGGACTTCAAGAGACCCAGTACTTC. The V and J genes are TRBV5-1 and TRBJ2-5, with a weak D call TRBD2 (6 bases). The germline V gene encodes CDR1 SGHRS and CDR2 YFSETQ. The CDR3 loop spans 13 amino acids. Trimming removed 5 bases at V and 2 bases at J, with 10 bases between. Full variable domain (remainder filled in from reference TRBV5-1 and TRBJ2-5): KAGVTQTPRYLIKTRGQQVTLSCSPISGHRSVSWYQQTPGQGLQFLFEYFSETQRNKGNFPGRFSGRQFSNSRSEMNVSTLELGDSALYLCASSVGLQETQYFGPGTRLLVL.